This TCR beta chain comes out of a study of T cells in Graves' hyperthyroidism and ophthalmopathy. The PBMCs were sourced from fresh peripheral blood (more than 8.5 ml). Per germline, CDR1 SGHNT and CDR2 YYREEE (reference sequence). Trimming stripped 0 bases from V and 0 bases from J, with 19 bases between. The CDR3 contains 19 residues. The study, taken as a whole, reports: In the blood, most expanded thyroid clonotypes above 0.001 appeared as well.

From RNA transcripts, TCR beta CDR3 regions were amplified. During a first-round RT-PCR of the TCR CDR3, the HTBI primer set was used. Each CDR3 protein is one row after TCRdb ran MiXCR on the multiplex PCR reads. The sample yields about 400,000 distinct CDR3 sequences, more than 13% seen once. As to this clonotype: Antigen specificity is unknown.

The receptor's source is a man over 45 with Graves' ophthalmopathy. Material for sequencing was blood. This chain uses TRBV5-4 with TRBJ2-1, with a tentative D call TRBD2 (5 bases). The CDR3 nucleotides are TGTGCCAGCAGCTTGGCTTCCGGCGGAGGTACTTTCTCCTACAATGAGCAGTTCTTC. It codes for CASSLASGGGTFSYNEQFF.